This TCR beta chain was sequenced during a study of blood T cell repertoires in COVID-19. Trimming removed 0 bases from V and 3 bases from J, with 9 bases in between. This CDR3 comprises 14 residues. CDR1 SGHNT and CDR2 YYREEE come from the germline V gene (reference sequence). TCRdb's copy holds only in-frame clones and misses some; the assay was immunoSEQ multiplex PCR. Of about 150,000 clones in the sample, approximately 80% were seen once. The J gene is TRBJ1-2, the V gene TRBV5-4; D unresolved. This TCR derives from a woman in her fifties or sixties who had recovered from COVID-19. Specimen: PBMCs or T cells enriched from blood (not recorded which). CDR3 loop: CASSLDRFDYGYTF. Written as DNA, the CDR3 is TGTGCCAGCAGCTTGGACCGGTTTGACTATGGCTACACCTTC.